This TCR beta chain was captured by sequencing in a study of esophageal squamous cell carcinoma under preoperative chemotherapy. Across the whole study: TCR repertoires were profiled from both peripheral blood T cells and tumor-infiltrating lymphocytes. Broader study findings: After treatment, tumor-infiltrating lymphocytes seemed to come partly from incoming peripheral T cells, not only local changes. After chemotherapy, TCR diversity rose significantly in peripheral T cells but not in tumor-infiltrating lymphocytes.

Germline assignment: CDR1 SGHVS and CDR2 FNYEAQ. CDR3 size: 12 residues. In the case of this clonotype: What it binds is not known. The junction departs from the called germline gene at one end, perhaps through a read error.

The time point denotes: after preoperative PTX-NDP chemotherapy. Paclitaxel-nedaplatin chemotherapy was given to patients ahead of their surgery. TCRdb used MiXCR to reprocess the PCR reads, holding one entry per CDR3 protein. This table has approximately 20,000 distinct CDR3 sequences, about 43% appearing once. The TCR originated in a human donor with esophageal squamous cell carcinoma. The donor label of this sample is uncertain. This sample was taken from a patient given preoperative chemotherapy. The J gene is TRBJ2-3, the V gene TRBV7-6; D is uncertain. The CDR3: CASSSSSETQYF. CDR3 nucleotide sequence: TGTGCCAGCAGCTCCTCCTCAGAGACGCAGTATTTT.